Shown below are 4 T cell receptor beta chains from a single sample sequenced in a study of CD8+CD57+ T cells in acquired aplastic anemia. The sequenced patients had an expansion of CD8+CD57+ cells seen by flow cytometry. The TCR beta profiling, which covered VDJ combination and CDR3 sequence, was carried out using genomic DNA as the template. TCRdb re-derived calls from the reads in MiXCR, one entry per CDR3 protein. Of fewer than 200,000 distinct CDR3 sequences detected, around half appear once; the ten largest clones hold more than 0.85%. Sequencing was performed on sorted CD4+, CD8+, or CD8+CD57+ T cells (not recorded which) from PBMCs. The receptors were sampled from a human donor with aplastic anemia.

This clonotype was picked up many times. The J gene is TRBJ1-2, the V gene TRBV2; D is unresolved. Germline V CDR1 and CDR2: SNHLY, FYNNEI. V gave up 4 bases and J gave up 7 bases, with 19 bases separating them. The CDR3 consists of 15 residues. The CDR3 DNA sequence: TGTGCCAGCAGTGTTTTAACCGCCACCCGGGCTGGCTACACCTTC. It yields the protein CASSVLTATRAGYTF.

This clonotype was found many times. The chain recombines TRBV9 with TRBJ2-7, with TRBD1 matching 10 bases. Germline-derived CDR1 and CDR2 are SGDLS and YYNGEE. This CDR3 region has 14 residues. V was pared by 3 bases and J by 7 bases, with 7 bases of the junction left unmatched. CDR3: CASSATGGLGEQYF. The CDR3 DNA sequence: TGTGCCAGCAGCGCGACAGGGGGCCTGGGAGAGCAGTACTTC.

This clonotype turned up a few times. This sequence joins TRBV7-2 and TRBJ2-5; 8 bases fit TRBD2. CDR1 and CDR2 from the germline V gene are SGHTA and FQGNSA. The V gene end was trimmed by 1 base and the J gene end by 2 bases; junction bases not matched to a gene: 3. The CDR3 is made up of 15 amino acids. CDR3 loop: CASSLGGGHQETQYF. The DNA for the CDR3 is TGTGCCAGCAGCTTAGGCGGGGGGCATCAAGAGACCCAGTACTTC.

This clonotype was counted a single time. V and J are TRBV4-1 and TRBJ2-7; possibly TRBD1 for D (6 bases). The CDR3 spans 13 residues. The V and J ends lost 2 bases and 4 bases respectively, with 9 bases between them. The germline gives CDR1 MGHRA, CDR2 YSYEKL. CDR3: CASSQIRGYEQYF. CDR3 DNA sequence: TGCGCCAGCAGCCAAATCAGGGGTTACGAGCAGTACTTC.